These 26 T cell receptor beta chains share one sample of origin, sequenced in a study of neurological immune-mediated disorders. The sample's time point: longitudinal time-point 1 (baseline). TCRdb re-analysed the 5' RACE reads in MiXCR, keeping a single row per CDR3 protein. The sample contains tens of thousands of distinct CDR3 sequences, 3% to 3.5% of which appear only once. Sequencing input: PBMCs. Receptor source: a woman aged 60-70 years with multiple sclerosis.

In its sample, this clonotype was seen many times. The chain is built from TRBV5-1 and TRBJ2-2, with TRBD1 matching over 7 bases. The CDR3 sequence is 17 residues long. Germline lookup yields CDR1 SGHRS and CDR2 YFSETQ. Trimming at V came to 1 base and at J to 4 bases, leaving 10 bases not matched to a gene. CDR3: CASSLMVGAGGTGELFF. The CDR3 coding sequence is TGCGCCAGCAGCTTGATGGTTGGGGCAGGGGGCACCGGGGAGCTGTTTTTT.

This clonotype was recorded at least ten times. This may arise from a read error, as a much more abundant clone is one base away. This chain uses TRBV7-9 with TRBJ2-7, with unresolved D. This CDR3 comprises 16 residues. Germline values: CDR1 SEHNR, CDR2 FQNEAQ (reference sequence). CDR3 DNA: TGTGCCAGCAGCTTAGCTTCAGGCACACGAGTCTACGAGAAGTACTTC. Translating it yields CASSLASGTRVYEKYF.

This clonotype was seen repeatedly, ten times or more. This sequence joins TRBV20-1 and TRBJ2-5, with D possibly being TRBD2 (5 bases). Germline-derived CDR1 and CDR2 are DFQATT and SNEGSKA (reference sequence). CDR3 length: 12 residues. Trimming cost V 0 bases and J 9 bases, with 11 bases left between them. The CDR3 DNA follows: TGCAGTGCTAGAGAGGGGAGTCAGGCCCAGTACTTC. Amino acid sequence: CSAREGSQAQYF.

This clonotype has a count of ten or more. V gene TRBV5-1 combines with J gene TRBJ2-7, with 15 bases aligning to TRBD2. From germline, CDR1 is SGHRS and CDR2 YFSETQ. The CDR3 sequence is 16 residues long. Losses at the gene ends were 4 bases for V and 3 bases for J; bases not matched to a gene: 5. The CDR3 reads CASSLGLAGGVYEQYF. CDR3 DNA sequence: TGCGCCAGCAGCCTGGGACTAGCGGGGGGCGTCTACGAGCAGTACTTC.

The rearrangement joins TRBV7-2 to TRBJ2-7, with TRBD1 identical over 7 bases. With V trimmed by 5 bases and J by 4 bases, 11 bases remained unmatched. Germline V gene sequence: CDR1 SGHTA, CDR2 FQGNSA. There are 15 residues in the CDR3. CDR3 in DNA: TGTGCCAGCAGCACAAGACAGGGTGGCGCGTACGAGCAGTACTTC. The encoded protein is CASSTRQGGAYEQYF.

At least ten counts were recorded for this clonotype. The chain combines TRBV20-1 with TRBJ2-2, with TRBD1 identical over 7 bases. Germline CDR1 is DFQATT and CDR2 is SNEGSKA (reference sequence). This CDR3 is 17 amino acids long. V shed 2 bases, J shed 0 bases, and the junction held 9 bases outside the gene matches. The DNA of the CDR3 is TGCAGTGCTAGACCTTCAACAGGGGCGACGAACACCGGGGAGCTGTTTTTT. Residues: CSARPSTGATNTGELFF.

The sample holds many counts of this clonotype. The chain employs TRBV20-1 and TRBJ1-3; D not certain. Trimming cost V 2 bases and J 0 bases, with 14 bases left between them. Germline V gene data show CDR1 as DFQATT and CDR2 as SNEGSKA (reference sequence). The CDR3 runs to 16 residues. CDR3 nucleotides: TGCAGTGCTAGATACGTGGGCAGCCTCTCTGGAAACACCATATATTTT. Protein: CSARYVGSLSGNTIYF.

This clonotype was detected ten times or more. The chain has TRBV20-1 and TRBJ2-1; D gene uncertain. Germline CDR1 reads DFQATT; CDR2 reads SNEGSKA (reference sequence). The ends were cut back, 5 bases at V and 7 bases at J, with 15 bases in the middle. The length of the CDR3 is 13 residues. For the CDR3, the DNA is TGCAGTGCTGGTCCCCCTCCTTGGAATGAGCAGTTCTTC. This encodes CSAGPPPWNEQFF.

This clonotype turned up a few times. The rearrangement uses TRBV5-1 and TRBJ2-1; no firm D call. Per the germline V gene, CDR1 is SGHRS and CDR2 is YFSETQ. V gave up 0 bases and J gave up 10 bases, with 11 bases separating them. The CDR3 has 13 residues. As DNA, the CDR3 is TGCGCCAGCAGCTTGGGATTAACAGCGGAGCAGTTCTTC. It specifies CASSLGLTAEQFF.

Ten or more counts support this clonotype. The chain is built from TRBV3-1 and TRBJ2-2, with D possibly matching TRBD2 (7 bases). V gave up 4 bases and J gave up 2 bases, with 20 bases separating them. CDR3 length: 18 amino acids. Germline lookup yields CDR1 LGHDT and CDR2 YNNKEL (reference sequence). DNA of the CDR3: TGTGCCAGCAGCCGGGGACTGGGCGGGGGCCTAAACACCGGGGAGCTGTTTTTT. As protein: CASSRGLGGGLNTGELFF.

This clonotype was observed many times. The rearrangement joins TRBV5-1 to TRBJ2-7; 8 bases match TRBD1. After removal of 4 bases from V and 0 bases from J, the junction contained 6 bases not matched to a gene. CDR1 is SGHRS, CDR2 YFSETQ, per germline. The CDR3 is made up of 15 amino acids. CDR3 protein: CASSTLGQGSYEQYF. DNA of the CDR3: TGCGCCAGCAGCACGCTTGGACAGGGCTCCTACGAGCAGTACTTC.

This clonotype was seen at least ten times. The rearrangement uses TRBV20-1 and TRBJ2-2, with 7 bases identical to TRBD1. Germline-derived CDR1 and CDR2 are DFQATT and SNEGSKA (reference sequence). The CDR3 extends over 12 amino acids. V gave up 4 bases and J gave up 6 bases; unmatched junction bases: 2. CDR3 nucleotides: TGCAGTGCTAACAGGGGATCCGGGGAGCTGTTTTTT. This gives the protein CSANRGSGELFF.

This clonotype has at least ten counts. V gene TRBV6-5 combines with J gene TRBJ2-1; D is uncertain. In germline, CDR1 is MNHEY, CDR2 SVGAGI. The CDR3 sequence is 13 residues long. Trimming cost V 5 bases and J 12 bases, with 17 bases left between them. CDR3 DNA sequence: TGTGCCAGCAGTAAATACGGGTCAGTAGGGCAGTTCTTC. This encodes CASSKYGSVGQFF.

This clonotype appeared many times. The V gene is TRBV20-1, the J gene TRBJ1-1; D remains ambiguous. This CDR3 comprises 17 residues. From germline, CDR1 is DFQATT and CDR2 SNEGSKA (reference sequence). Trimming removed 0 bases from V and 1 base from J, with 18 bases in between. DNA for the CDR3: TGCAGTGCTAGAGATCGGTTTCTTCAGGTACCGAACACTGAAGCTTTCTTT. It specifies CSARDRFLQVPNTEAFF.

This clonotype was found many times. A much larger clone lies one base from this, so it may be a read error. The chain couples TRBV29-1 to TRBJ1-2; the D gene is possibly TRBD1 (5 bases). CDR1 and CDR2 from the germline V gene are SQVTM and ANQGSEA. The V gene lost 4 bases and the J gene lost 7 bases, with 13 bases spanning the gap. This CDR3 has 12 residues. The CDR3 spells CSVGKGLGGYTF. CDR3 coding DNA: TGCAGCGTTGGAAAGGGGTTAGGTGGCTACACCTTC. Using reference TRBV29-1 and TRBJ1-2 for the parts outside the CDR3, the full variable domain is SAVISQKPSRDICQRGTSLTIQCQVDSQVTMMFWYRQQPGQSLTLIATANQGSEATYESGFVIDKFPISRPNLTFSTLTVSNMSPEDSSIYLCSVGKGLGGYTFGSGTRLTVV.

This clonotype has a count of ten or more. This rearrangement joins TRBV6-6 to TRBJ1-5; a possible D gene is TRBD1 (5 bases). This CDR3 region has 12 residues. CDR1 is MNHNY, CDR2 SVGAGI, per germline (reference sequence). V was trimmed by 9 bases and J by 6 bases, leaving 12 bases between them. This CDR3 reads CASCQGRQPQHF. CDR3 bases: TGTGCCAGTTGCCAGGGTCGTCAGCCCCAGCATTTT.

This clonotype occurred many times. The genes are TRBV20-1 and TRBJ1-6, with D tentatively TRBD1 (5 bases). V was shortened by 0 bases and J by 9 bases, with 9 bases between the two germline ends. The CDR3 contains 13 residues. The germline CDR1 and CDR2 sequences are DFQATT and SNEGSKA (reference sequence). The CDR3 DNA sequence: TGCAGTGCTAGAGATTTCGGGGGTTCACCCCTCCACTTT. Protein: CSARDFGGSPLHF.

This clonotype was detected ten times or more. The chain joins TRBV27 to TRBJ2-5; 9 bases fit TRBD1. The V and J ends lost 6 bases and 4 bases, in that order; junction bases with no gene match: 9. The CDR3 is 15 residues long. From germline, CDR1 is MNHEY and CDR2 SMNVEV (reference sequence). The chain's CDR3 is CASSRSTDRGETQYF. The CDR3 nucleotides read TGTGCCAGCAGCCGATCGACGGACAGGGGAGAGACCCAGTACTTC.

The V gene is TRBV5-1, the J gene TRBJ2-7, with D perhaps given as TRBD1 or TRBD2 (5 bases each). Trimming removed 4 bases at V and 1 base at J, with 15 bases between. CDR3 size: 15 residues. Germline CDR1 reads SGHRS; CDR2 reads YFSETQ. The CDR3 protein is CASSTEGTGSYEQYF. CDR3 DNA: TGCGCCAGCAGCACGGAAGGGACGGGATCCTACGAGCAGTACTTC.

Details on this clonotype: Possible read error: a much larger clone is one base away. The chain uses TRBV7-6 and TRBJ1-4; TRBD1 aligns across 8 bases. Germline values: CDR1 SGHVS, CDR2 FNYEAQ. The CDR3 covers 16 residues. In nucleotides, the CDR3 is TGTGCCAGCAGCTCCGTACCAGGGGGCACGAGTGAAACACTGTTTTTT. This codes for CASSSVPGGTSETLFF.

There are many counts of this clonotype. For the CDR3, the DNA is TGTGCCAGCAGCCAAGCTCTGAACACTGAAGCTTTCTTT. Translating it yields CASSQALNTEAFF. The V gene is TRBV3-1, the J gene TRBJ1-1; D gene uncertain. The CDR3 length is 13 residues. The V end was cut by 1 base, the J end by 0 bases, with 3 bases between. Per the germline V gene, CDR1 is LGHDT and CDR2 is YNNKEL (reference sequence).

The sample holds many counts of this clonotype. This chain connects TRBV20-1 to TRBJ1-2; 7 positions match TRBD1. Per the germline V gene, CDR1 is DFQATT and CDR2 is SNEGSKA (reference sequence). This CDR3 region has 12 residues. V lost 3 bases, J lost 5 bases, and 3 bases stayed unmatched. CDR3 sequence (DNA): TGCAGTGCTAGCCGGGACAGTTATGGCTACACCTTC. This sequence encodes CSASRDSYGYTF.

This clonotype was counted at least ten times. V is TRBV28 and J is TRBJ1-2, with unresolved D. CDR3 size: 14 residues. Germline V CDR1 and CDR2: MDHEN, SYDVKM. Deletions cut 3 bases from V and 5 bases from J, with 13 bases between. Here the CDR3 DNA reads TGTGCCAGCAGTTTGGGAGACAAGAATTATGGCTACACCTTC. Its protein is CASSLGDKNYGYTF.

This clonotype was seen ten or more times. This chain connects TRBV20-1 to TRBJ1-6; D is undetermined. Germline CDR1 and CDR2: DFQATT and SNEGSKA (reference sequence). Trimming pared 6 bases from V and 4 bases from J, leaving 16 bases between. The CDR3 loop spans 15 amino acids. The CDR3 region is CSARSQLGYNSPLHF. The CDR3, as DNA: TGCAGTGCCCGCTCGCAGTTGGGATATAATTCACCCCTCCACTTT.

A remark on this clonotype: It may be a read error: a sequence one base away is much more abundant. The chain carries TRBV5-1 and TRBJ1-1; D perhaps matches TRBD1 (6 bases). Per germline, CDR1 SGHRS and CDR2 YFSETQ. Trimming stripped 4 bases from V and 2 bases from J, with 15 bases between. The CDR3 spans 15 residues. The CDR3: CASSDPGAVNTEAFF. In DNA form, the CDR3 reads TGCGCCAGCAGCGACCCAGGGGCAGTAAACACTGAAGCTTTCTTT.

This clonotype was counted at least ten times. The chain is built from TRBV5-1 and TRBJ2-7, with 11 bases aligning to TRBD2. The CDR3 has 16 residues. Losses at the gene ends were 4 bases for V and 2 bases for J; bases not matched to a gene: 8. Looked up from germline, CDR1 is SGHRS and CDR2 is YFSETQ. CDR3 residues: CASSHTGTSGAYEQYF. The CDR3 DNA reads TGCGCCAGCAGCCATACCGGGACTAGCGGAGCCTACGAGCAGTACTTC.